This is a list of T cell receptor beta chains from one sample in a study of blood T cell repertoires in COVID-19. Profiled with immunoSEQ multiplex PCR; TCRdb holds only in-frame clones, not every one. The sample yields about 48,000 clones, about three quarters seen once. Sequencing was performed on peripheral blood. All receptors derive from a human donor with active or convalescent COVID-19. The donor label of this sample is uncertain. The CDR3 runs from the conserved cysteine through the conserved F or W. Fields, in order: D gene, clone size, J gene, V gene, CDR3 protein, CDR3 DNA. The D gene is left open where the match is weak. Size is stated for part of the rows, as once, few or many counts, or as a class when the clone is expanded.

TRBD2	-	TRBJ2-3	TRBV6-1	CASSGQLAGVADTQYF	TGTGCCAGCAGTGGCCAACTAGCGGGAGTGGCAGATACGCAGTATTTT
-	-	TRBJ2-1	TRBV9	CASSLGHRYVNEQFF	TGTGCCAGCAGCCTCGGACACCGGTACGTAAATGAGCAGTTCTTC
TRBD1	-	TRBJ2-7	TRBV27	CASSSPGDRGGYEQYF	TGTGCCAGCAGTTCGCCAGGGGACAGGGGGGGGTACGAGCAGTACTTC
-	-	TRBJ1-2	TRBV11-2	CASSLQGYNYGYTF	TGTGCCAGCAGCTTACAGGGATACAACTATGGCTACACCTTC
TRBD2	-	TRBJ2-7	TRBV3-1/TRBV3-2	CASSLSGRADEQYF	TGTGCCAGCAGCCTTAGCGGGAGAGCCGACGAGCAGTACTTC
TRBD2	once	TRBJ2-2	TRBV10-2	CASRLLAASGGELFF	TGCGCCAGCAGGCTACTAGCGGCCTCGGGCGGGGAGCTGTTTTTT
TRBD1	-	TRBJ2-7	TRBV27	CASRVGTGLYEQYF	TGTGCCAGCAGGGTAGGGACAGGCCTCTACGAGCAGTACTTC
TRBD1	few	TRBJ1-1	TRBV12-5	CASGLFSSGGRGAFF	TGTGCTAGTGGTTTGTTTTCGTCAGGGGGCCGAGGAGCTTTCTTT
-	few	TRBJ2-7	TRBV6-2/TRBV6-3	CASSSVGLGEQYF	TGTGCCAGCAGCTCAGTGGGACTGGGGGAGCAGTACTTC
TRBD1	-	TRBJ2-7	TRBV19	CASSRGQGSSYEQYF	TGTGCCAGTAGTAGGGGACAGGGGAGCTCCTACGAGCAGTACTTC
TRBD2	-	TRBJ2-1	TRBV13	CASRTRDYSYNEQFF	TGTGCCAGCAGGACCCGGGACTACTCCTACAATGAGCAGTTCTTC
-	many	TRBJ2-5	TRBV24-1	CATSPGTGGETQYF	TGTGCCACCAGTCCCGGGACCGGGGGAGAGACCCAGTACTTC
-	-	TRBJ1-4	TRBV11-2	CASSLEVGGKEKLFF	TGTGCCAGCAGCTTAGAAGTGGGGGGAAAAGAAAAACTGTTTTTT
TRBD1	-	TRBJ1-4	TRBV5-1	CASSIQTGGTNEKLFF	TGCGCCAGCAGCATCCAGACAGGGGGCACTAATGAAAAACTGTTTTTT
-	-	TRBJ2-2	TRBV10-1	CASSESSGNTGELFF	TGCGCCAGCAGTGAGTCAAGCGGGAACACCGGGGAGCTGTTTTTT
-	-	TRBJ1-5	TRBV7-2	CASSLDPYQPQHF	TGTGCCAGCAGCTTAGATCCCTATCAGCCCCAGCATTTT
-	-	TRBJ1-6	TRBV21-1	CASSKDPRPGERNSPLHF	TGTGCCAGCAGCAAAGACCCCCGACCAGGGGAACGGAATTCACCCCTCCACTTT
-	-	TRBJ2-7	TRBV7-2	CASSLDGASRYYEQYF	TGTGCCAGCAGCTTAGATGGCGCTAGCCGTTACTACGAGCAGTACTTC
TRBD2	-	TRBJ2-5	TRBV9	CASSVDFSAGEETQYF	TGTGCCAGCAGCGTAGACTTTTCGGCGGGAGAAGAGACCCAGTACTTC
TRBD1	-	TRBJ1-1	TRBV24-1	CATSAGTGGTEAFF	TGTGCCACCAGTGCCGGGACAGGGGGGACTGAAGCTTTCTTT
TRBD2	-	TRBJ2-3	TRBV7-2	CASTISGRRTDTQYF	TGTGCCAGCACCATTAGCGGGAGGCGCACAGATACGCAGTATTTT
-	-	TRBJ1-5	TRBV9	CASSVSTDDQPQHF	TGTGCCAGCAGCGTGTCGACAGATGATCAGCCCCAGCATTTT
-	-	TRBJ1-4	TRBV15	CATGRGGSEKLFF	TGTGCCACCGGAAGGGGAGGAAGTGAAAAACTGTTTTTT
TRBD2	-	TRBJ2-7	TRBV10-3	CAISETSGLGEQYF	TGTGCCATCAGTGAGACTAGCGGGTTGGGCGAGCAGTACTTC
TRBD1	-	TRBJ1-1	TRBV3-1/TRBV3-2	CASSQQGGQLNTEAFF	TGTGCCAGCAGCCAGCAGGGGGGACAGTTGAACACTGAAGCTTTCTTT
-	-	TRBJ2-1	TRBV28	CASRGSSYNEQFF	TGTGCCAGCAGGGGGAGCTCCTACAATGAGCAGTTCTTC
TRBD2	once	TRBJ2-7	TRBV7-8	CASSLGLAYEQYF	TGTGCCAGCAGCTTGGGACTAGCGTACGAGCAGTACTTC
TRBD1	-	TRBJ1-4	TRBV27	CASSSWTGLAPLTF	TGTGCCAGCAGTTCCTGGACAGGCCTGGCCCCGCTGACCTTT
TRBD1	-	TRBJ2-7	TRBV6-1	CASSEGLGQGFYEQYF	TGTGCCAGCAGTGAAGGTTTAGGACAGGGGTTCTACGAGCAGTACTTC
-	once	TRBJ2-1	TRBV27	CASSSAQVGSTPYGEQFF	TGTGCCAGCAGTTCCGCCCAGGTAGGGAGTACCCCGTACGGCGAGCAGTTCTTC